This TCR beta chain was documented in a study of circulating and synovial CD4+ cells in juvenile arthritis. This CDR3 contains 13 residues. J was trimmed by 4 bases and V by 5 bases; bases with no gene match: 3. The V gene's germline CDR1 is WNHNN and CDR2 SYGVQD (reference sequence). Patients with active juvenile idiopathic arthritis donated these samples. Only in-frame clones appear in the TCRdb table, and some are missing; sequencing was by immunoSEQ multiplex PCR. Among tens of thousands of clones listed, nearly 95% were seen once. Worth noting for this clone: As yet, its antigen is unknown.

General study points: Circulating pathogenic-like and bulk T cells looked alike by Vbeta family usage.

The TCR sequence derives from a human donor with juvenile idiopathic arthritis. The rearrangement uses TRBV10-1 and TRBJ1-2; 8 bases align to TRBD1. Sequencing was done on a sample of CD4+ T cells from blood. The CDR3 is CASSQGQGYGYTF. The DNA for the CDR3 is TGCGCCAGCAGTCAAGGACAGGGCTATGGCTACACCTTC.